This TCR beta chain was sequenced for a study of blood T cell repertoires in COVID-19. Study-wide context: From T cells, B-cell-depleted T cells, or PBMCs came the material, which was cDNA or gDNA.

Participant-given clinical history determined each cohort assignment. V was cut by 6 bases and J by 1 base, with 8 bases left in between. Germline V gene sequence: CDR1 KGHDR, CDR2 SFDVKD. This CDR3 spans 13 amino acids. The repertoire was sequenced with immunoSEQ multiplex PCR; TCRdb's copy has only in-frame clones and lacks some. The sample has 180,000 or so clones; around 86% are singletons. This TCR was sampled from a woman aged 25 to 45 who had recovered from COVID-19. The gene calls are TRBV24-1 and TRBJ2-5; a possible D gene is TRBD2 (5 bases). Sequences were obtained from PBMCs or T cells enriched from blood (not recorded which). The CDR3 spells CATSRGFQETQYF. In nucleotides, the CDR3 is TGTGCCACCAGTAGAGGGTTCCAAGAGACCCAGTACTTC.